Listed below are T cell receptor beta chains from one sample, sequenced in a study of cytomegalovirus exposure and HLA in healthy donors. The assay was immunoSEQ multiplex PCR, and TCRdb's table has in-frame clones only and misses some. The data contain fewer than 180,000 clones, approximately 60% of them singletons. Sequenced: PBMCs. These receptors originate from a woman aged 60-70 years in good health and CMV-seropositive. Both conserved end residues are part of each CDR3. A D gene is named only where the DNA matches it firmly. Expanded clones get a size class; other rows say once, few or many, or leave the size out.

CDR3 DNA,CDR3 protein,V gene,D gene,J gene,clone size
TGTGCCAGCAGCTTAGAAGCGGGAAACAATGAGCAGTTCTTC,CASSLEAGNNEQFF,TRBV7-6,TRBD2,TRBJ2-1,few
TGTGCCAGCTCACGAGGGACAGGGACCGGGGAGCTGTTTTTT,CASSRGTGTGELFF,TRBV18,TRBD1,TRBJ2-2,few
TGTGCCAGCGGCACACAGAACACTGAAGCTTTCTTT,CASGTQNTEAFF,TRBV28,-,TRBJ1-1,-
TGTGCCAGCAGTTTCATGCAGGCCACAGATACGCAGTATTTT,CASSFMQATDTQYF,TRBV28,-,TRBJ2-3,once
TGTGCCAGCAGCTCCCCCCGGGAGGGAGATTCGTACAATGAGCAGTTCTTC,CASSSPREGDSYNEQFF,TRBV7-6,TRBD2,TRBJ2-1,-
TGTGCCAGCAGTCTTGCCGGGACAGCCTTGTTCACCGGGGAGCTGTTTTTT,CASSLAGTALFTGELFF,TRBV28,TRBD1,TRBJ2-2,few
TGTGCCTGGAGTGTACAGGGCCCCCAGCCCCAGCATTTT,CAWSVQGPQPQHF,TRBV30,-,TRBJ1-5,few
TGTGCCAGCAGTTTTGGCAGGGCGTACGAGCAGTACTTC,CASSFGRAYEQYF,TRBV27,-,TRBJ2-7,few
TGCGCCAGCAGTGAGGCGGGAGTTGGCTCAGATACGCAGTATTTT,CASSEAGVGSDTQYF,TRBV10-2,TRBD2,TRBJ2-3,-
TGCGCCAGCAGCTTGGATCTGGGGAGGAAGACTGAAGCTTTCTTT,CASSLDLGRKTEAFF,TRBV5-1,-,TRBJ1-1,-
TGTGCCAGCAGTTTAGGGGACAGGTTTAACGAGCAGTACTTC,CASSLGDRFNEQYF,TRBV27,TRBD1,TRBJ2-7,-
TGTGCCAGCAGCTTAGATTCTCCCAGGACTGAAGCTTTCTTT,CASSLDSPRTEAFF,TRBV7-9,-,TRBJ1-1,few
TGTGCCAGCAGCCCCTCCCTTTTATACTACGAGCAGTACTTC,CASSPSLLYYEQYF,TRBV7-9,-,TRBJ2-7,once
TGCGCCAGCAGCCAAGCGGAGTACAATGAGCAGTTCTTC,CASSQAEYNEQFF,TRBV4-3,-,TRBJ2-1,-
TGTGCCAGCAGTCTAAACTACGAGCAGTACTTC,CASSLNYEQYF,TRBV28,-,TRBJ2-7,-
TGTGCCAGCTCTGGCCCCCTCGATACGCAGTATTTT,CASSGPLDTQYF,TRBV18,-,TRBJ2-3,-
TGCGCCAGCAGCTTGGAAGGGACTAGCGGCAACTCGAACACCGGGGAGCTGTTTTTT,CASSLEGTSGNSNTGELFF,TRBV5-1,TRBD2,TRBJ2-2,-
TGTGCCAGCAGCGTCACTAGCGGGAGCTCACAGACCCAGTACTTC,CASSVTSGSSQTQYF,TRBV9,TRBD2,TRBJ2-5,-
TGCGCCAGCAGTAACAGATTGAACACTGAAGCTTTCTTT,CASSNRLNTEAFF,TRBV4-3,-,TRBJ1-1,many
TGTGCCAGCAGTGAAGGGACAGGGGGACAGCCCCAGCATTTT,CASSEGTGGQPQHF,TRBV2,TRBD1,TRBJ1-5,-
TGTGCCAGCAGTTTAGCGCAGGGGATAGGGACAGATACGCAGTATTTT,CASSLAQGIGTDTQYF,TRBV28,-,TRBJ2-3,few
TGTGCCAGCAGGGCTCGGAGGACTAATGAAAAACTGTTTTTT,CASRARRTNEKLFF,TRBV6-6,-,TRBJ1-4,-
TGTGCCAGCAGCCCGGGACTAGGGGCCTACAATGAGCAGTTCTTC,CASSPGLGAYNEQFF,TRBV27,TRBD2,TRBJ2-1,-
TGTGCCAGCAGCCCCTCCATGAGCTCCTACAATGAGCAGTTCTTC,CASSPSMSSYNEQFF,TRBV7-9,-,TRBJ2-1,-
TGTGCCAGCAGCTCTGAATCGACAGGCTATCAGCCCCAGCATTTT,CASSSESTGYQPQHF,TRBV9,-,TRBJ1-5,-
TGTGCCAGCAGCGTAACTAGCGGGAGGTCCTACAATGAGCAGTTCTTC,CASSVTSGRSYNEQFF,TRBV9,TRBD2,TRBJ2-1,-
TGTGCCAGCAGTCTTGCTAGCGGGAGGGGTACGCAGTATTTT,CASSLASGRGTQYF,TRBV2,TRBD2,TRBJ2-3,few
TGTGCCGTCAGAAGCGGCAGGGGGCAGAACACTGAAGCTTTCTTT,CAVRSGRGQNTEAFF,TRBV6-5,TRBD1,TRBJ1-1,-
TGTGCCACCAGCAGAGAGAGGGCAGGCCTCACCTACGAGCAGTACTTC,CATSRERAGLTYEQYF,TRBV15,-,TRBJ2-7,few
TGTGCCAGCAGCAAAGGGGCAGGACAAGGGATCGATGGCTACACCTTC,CASSKGAGQGIDGYTF,TRBV21-1,-,TRBJ1-2,-
TGTGCCTGGAGTGAACTAGCGGGAGGCGTGGGGCAGTTCTTC,CAWSELAGGVGQFF,TRBV30,TRBD2,TRBJ2-1,-
TGTGCCAGCACCTCAGGACAGGGAGCCTACGAGCAGTACTTC,CASTSGQGAYEQYF,TRBV27,TRBD1,TRBJ2-7,-
TGTGCCAGCAGGATTAGGACAGGGAATTCGGAGACCCAGTACTTC,CASRIRTGNSETQYF,TRBV2,TRBD1,TRBJ2-5,few
TGTGCCAGTAGTAACCGGGACAGGGTAGATACGCAGTATTTT,CASSNRDRVDTQYF,TRBV19,TRBD1,TRBJ2-3,-
TGTGCCAGCAGCTCTATAAGCACAGATACGCAGTATTTT,CASSSISTDTQYF,TRBV5-4,-,TRBJ2-3,few
TGCGCCAGCAGCCAACGGGACAGGGACGCGCAGTACTTC,CASSQRDRDAQYF,TRBV4-1,TRBD1,TRBJ2-5,-